Following are 20 T cell receptor beta chains from one sample sequenced in a study of cytomegalovirus exposure and HLA in healthy donors. This table comes from immunoSEQ multiplex PCR, and its TCRdb copy is limited to in-frame clones, with some not included. The sample carries 220,000 or so clones, less than 90% recorded once. The sample was PBMCs. All receptors come from a young woman in good health and CMV-seronegative.

V usage is TRBV15 and J usage is TRBJ2-1; 7 nucleotides line up with TRBD1. Germline trimming cut 4 bases from V and 2 bases from J; bases unmatched to any gene: 5. The length of the CDR3 is 15 residues. Germline loops: CDR1 LNHNV, CDR2 YYDKDF (reference sequence). The CDR3 is CATSNRDSAYNEQFF. The CDR3 region has the DNA TGTGCCACCAGCAACCGGGACAGTGCCTACAATGAGCAGTTCTTC.

J is TRBJ1-6 and V is TRBV5-6, with D tentatively TRBD1 (5 bases). Germline V CDR1 and CDR2: SGHDT, YYEEEE. The CDR3 is 16 residues long. V lost 4 bases and J 0 bases, leaving 11 bases between the germline ends. CDR3 loop: CASSLDSRSYNSPLHF. CDR3 DNA: TGTGCCAGCAGCCTCGACAGTCGCTCCTATAATTCACCCCTCCACTTT.

The rearrangement joins TRBV20-1 to TRBJ1-2, with 7 nucleotides matching TRBD1. Germline V gene lookup returns CDR1 DFQATT and CDR2 SNEGSKA (reference sequence). V was clipped by 6 bases and J by 8 bases; unmatched bases: 6. There are 11 residues in the CDR3. CDR3 protein: CSASRGSGYTF. The CDR3, as DNA: TGCAGTGCAAGCAGGGGGTCCGGCTACACCTTC.

The chain links TRBV2 to TRBJ2-2; perhaps TRBD1 as D (6 bases). V was cut by 4 bases and J by 1 base, with 7 bases left in between. From germline, CDR1 is SNHLY and CDR2 FYNNEI. This CDR3 region has 14 residues. CDR3 protein: CASSADRNTGELFF. CDR3 nucleotide sequence: TGTGCCAGCAGTGCGGACAGGAACACCGGGGAGCTGTTTTTT.

This clone was observed a handful of times. The J gene is TRBJ1-3, the V gene TRBV6-5; D uncertain. Germline V gives CDR1 MNHEY, CDR2 SVGAGI. The CDR3 spans 14 residues. V was clipped by 8 bases and J by 0 bases, with 11 bases between them. The CDR3: CASSKAPSGNTIYF. The CDR3, as DNA: TGTGCCAGCTCTAAGGCCCCCTCTGGAAACACCATATATTTT.

V and J are TRBV6-5 and TRBJ2-3, with D hard to call. Germline V CDR1 and CDR2: MNHEY, SVGAGI. Trimming stripped 7 bases from V and 0 bases from J, with 11 bases between. The CDR3 contains 14 residues. DNA of the CDR3: TGTGCCAGCACTCCGTCCCGGAGCACAGATACGCAGTATTTT. It yields the protein CASTPSRSTDTQYF.

The V and J genes are TRBV9 and TRBJ2-1; D is tentatively TRBD1 or TRBD2 (5 bases each). Trimming took 5 bases from V and 0 from J, leaving 12 bases between them. In germline, CDR1 is SGDLS, CDR2 YYNGEE. The CDR3 has 15 residues. CDR3 loop: CASSSGLFSYNEQFF. The CDR3 nucleotides are TGTGCCAGCAGTTCGGGGCTCTTCTCCTACAATGAGCAGTTCTTC.

The chain uses TRBV2 and TRBJ1-2; no clear D gene. Trimming left V 7 bases short and J 4 bases short, with 13 bases between. This CDR3 is built from 13 residues. The V gene's germline CDR1 is SNHLY and CDR2 FYNNEI. CDR3 amino acids: CASTPSIVYGYTF. The CDR3 coding sequence is TGTGCCAGCACTCCCTCCATAGTCTATGGCTACACCTTC.

V gene TRBV2 combines with J gene TRBJ1-1; a weak D match, TRBD1 (5 bases). The CDR3 is 12 amino acids. Germline V gene data show CDR1 as SNHLY and CDR2 as FYNNEI. The ends were cut back, 6 bases at V and 4 bases at J, with 9 bases in the middle. The CDR3 spells CASRLGVTEAFF. The CDR3 bases are TGTGCCAGCAGGCTAGGGGTCACTGAAGCTTTCTTT.

The chain employs TRBV19 and TRBJ2-1; 13 bases align to TRBD2. V dropped 6 bases and J dropped 1; count of bases not matched to a gene: 3. In germline, CDR1 is LNHDA, CDR2 SQIVND (reference sequence). There are 16 residues in the CDR3. As DNA, the CDR3 is TGTGCCAGTAGGAGGACTAGCGGGAGTTCCTACAATGAGCAGTTCTTC. Its protein is CASRRTSGSSYNEQFF.

The chain carries TRBV4-1 and TRBJ2-7; D is unresolved. The length of the CDR3 is 15 residues. CDR1 and CDR2 from the germline V gene are MGHRA and YSYEKL. Trimming left V 4 bases short and J 12 bases short, with 25 bases between. In DNA form, the CDR3 reads TGCGCCAGCAGCCTAAGAGACGGCTTATTTCAGAGCCTGTACTTC. This gives the protein CASSLRDGLFQSLYF.

V is TRBV9 and J is TRBJ1-1; D is perhaps TRBD1 (6 bases). Germline values: CDR1 SGDLS, CDR2 YYNGEE. The CDR3 contains 14 residues. With 3 bases removed from V and 5 bases from J, the gap between germline ends came to 14 bases. In nucleotides, the CDR3 is TGTGCCAGCAGCGCGACAGCCCAGGGGACTGAAGCTTTCTTT. This codes for CASSATAQGTEAFF.

The J gene is TRBJ2-1, the V gene TRBV30; 11 nucleotides agree with TRBD2. The CDR3 runs to 14 residues. V was clipped by 3 bases and J by 7 bases; unmatched bases: 5. The germline CDR1 and CDR2 sequences are GTSNPN and SVGIG (reference sequence). As DNA, the CDR3 is TGTGCCTGGAGGGGACTAGCGGTTTTGAATGAGCAGTTCTTC. Protein: CAWRGLAVLNEQFF.

In this sample, this clone turned up a few times. The rearrangement joins TRBV4-1 to TRBJ2-7; D possibly corresponds to TRBD2 (5 bases). Trimming left V 1 base short and J 0 bases short, with 16 bases between. The germline V gene has CDR1 MGHRA and CDR2 YSYEKL. The CDR3 has 17 residues. In nucleotides, the CDR3 is TGCGCCAGCAGCCAAGTAGAGGTCGGGGTTAGCTCCTACGAGCAGTACTTC. Its translation: CASSQVEVGVSSYEQYF.

The V gene is TRBV7-9, the J gene TRBJ2-3; possibly TRBD2 for D (6 bases). This CDR3 has 14 residues. Trimming stripped 5 bases from V and 5 bases from J, with 14 bases between. Germline loops: CDR1 SEHNR, CDR2 FQNEAQ (reference sequence). CDR3 amino acids: CASSKTRGGDTQYF. The DNA for the CDR3 is TGTGCCAGCAGCAAGACTAGGGGAGGAGATACGCAGTATTTT.

V and J are TRBV27 and TRBJ1-1; no firm D call. Trimming stripped 1 base from V and 1 base from J, with 7 bases between. The CDR3 has 14 residues. Germline V gene lookup returns CDR1 MNHEY and CDR2 SMNVEV (reference sequence). CDR3 nucleotide sequence: TGTGCCAGCAGTTTATACCCTGAGAACACTGAAGCTTTCTTT. This gives the protein CASSLYPENTEAFF.

V is TRBV7-3 and J is TRBJ2-2; D remains unclear. V was pared by 5 bases and J by 5 bases, with 12 bases between. Germline CDR1 SGHTA, CDR2 FQGTGA. The CDR3 is 14 residues long. The CDR3 region is CASSPLLTTGELFF. CDR3 coding DNA: TGTGCCAGCAGCCCTCTACTTACTACCGGGGAGCTGTTTTTT.

The chain recombines TRBV2 with TRBJ2-2; D could derive from TRBD1 or TRBD2 (5 bases each). The CDR3 consists of 15 residues. V gave up 6 bases and J gave up 0 bases, with 11 bases separating them. Per the germline V gene, CDR1 is SNHLY and CDR2 is FYNNEI. This chain's CDR3 is CASRAGTANTGELFF. The CDR3 DNA sequence: TGTGCCAGCAGGGCAGGGACGGCGAACACCGGGGAGCTGTTTTTT.

This clone was seen only a few times. The chain joins TRBV9 to TRBJ2-2; TRBD2 matches at 7 bases. Germline V gives CDR1 SGDLS, CDR2 YYNGEE. The CDR3 spans 15 residues. The trim removed 6 bases at V and 0 bases at J, leaving 5 bases unmatched. CDR3 in amino acids: CASTPGTTNTGELFF. The CDR3 DNA reads as TGTGCCAGCACCCCGGGGACTACGAACACCGGGGAGCTGTTTTTT.

This clone was detected only a few times. V is TRBV19 and J is TRBJ2-7; unclear D gene. Trimming left V 8 bases short and J 2 bases short, with 10 bases between. CDR3 size: 12 residues. Germline V gives CDR1 LNHDA, CDR2 SQIVND (reference sequence). The CDR3 reads CASGETPYEQYF. The CDR3 nucleotides read TGTGCCAGTGGAGAGACTCCCTACGAGCAGTACTTC.